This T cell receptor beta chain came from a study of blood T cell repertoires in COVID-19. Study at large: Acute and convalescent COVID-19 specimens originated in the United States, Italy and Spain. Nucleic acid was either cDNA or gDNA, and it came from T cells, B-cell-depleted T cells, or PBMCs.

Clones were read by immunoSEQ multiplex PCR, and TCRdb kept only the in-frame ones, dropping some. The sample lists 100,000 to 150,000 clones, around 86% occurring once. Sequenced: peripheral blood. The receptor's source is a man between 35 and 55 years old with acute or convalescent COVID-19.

The CDR3 nucleotides read TGTGCCAGCAGTACGGGGGGACTCTCCTACAATGAGCAGTTCTTC. Translating gives CASSTGGLSYNEQFF. This rearrangement joins TRBV3-1 (or the pseudogene TRBV3-2) to TRBJ2-1; TRBD2 aligns across 7 bases. J gave up 0 bases and V 6 bases, and 5 bases lay outside the gene matches. CDR1 is LGHDT and CDR2 is YNNKEL in the germline V gene (reference sequence). This CDR3 contains 15 residues.